This T cell receptor beta chain was obtained from a study of shared clonotypes between healthy human individuals. Across the whole study: Each donor contributed plates that comprised three CD4 naive, three CD4 memory, two CD8 naive and one CD8 memory.

Data came from immunoSEQ multiplex PCR; TCRdb stores just in-frame clones and leaves some out. The profile shows millions of clones, around 90% of them singletons. Source material: naive CD4+ T cells sorted from blood. Specified subset: CD45RA+ positively selected. This clonotype originated in a man between 18 and 29 years old in good health.

CDR3 in amino acids: CASRGQDAGANVLTF. Written as DNA, the CDR3 is TGTGCCAGTAGGGGACAGGACGCTGGGGCCAACGTCCTGACTTTC. V and J are TRBV19 and TRBJ2-6; 8 bases line up with TRBD1. CDR1 is LNHDA and CDR2 is SQIVND in the germline V gene (reference sequence). Germline trimming cut 6 bases from V and 2 bases from J; bases unmatched to any gene: 3. The CDR3 extends over 15 amino acids.